These T cell receptor beta chains were read from a single sample in a study of radiation and T cells in renal cell carcinoma. Sequencing used immunoSEQ multiplex PCR; TCRdb keeps in-frame clones, though not all of them. The sample records 85,000 to 100,000 clones, 75% to 90% being singletons. The sample was blood, taken from a patient whose treatment included radiotherapy and nephrectomy. These receptors were taken from a man aged 50-60 years with renal cell carcinoma. Both conserved end residues are part of each CDR3. The D gene is left open where the match is weak. Clone size, where shown, is once, few, many, or a class for clones that have expanded.

v_gene: TRBV7-8; j_gene: TRBJ2-3; abundance: once; d_gene: -; CDR3aa: CASSPRGVSVVDTQYF; CDR3nt: TGTGCCAGCAGCCCGCGAGGGGTTAGCGTGGTGGATACGCAGTATTTT
v_gene: TRBV21-1; j_gene: TRBJ2-2; abundance: -; d_gene: -; CDR3aa: CASSTLRQGANTGELFF; CDR3nt: TGTGCCAGCAGCACCCTTAGACAGGGCGCGAACACCGGGGAGCTGTTTTTT
v_gene: TRBV28; j_gene: TRBJ1-5; abundance: -; d_gene: -; CDR3aa: CASIPVGRSNQPQHF; CDR3nt: TGTGCCAGCATCCCCGTGGGTCGTAGCAATCAGCCCCAGCATTTT
v_gene: TRBV5-1; j_gene: TRBJ2-7; abundance: -; d_gene: -; CDR3aa: CASSLDPTYEQYF; CDR3nt: TGCGCCAGCAGCTTAGACCCGACCTACGAGCAGTACTTC
v_gene: TRBV19; j_gene: TRBJ1-2; abundance: few; d_gene: TRBD1; CDR3aa: CASSVGTANYGYTF; CDR3nt: TGTGCCAGTAGTGTCGGGACAGCTAACTATGGCTACACCTTC
v_gene: TRBV7-3; j_gene: TRBJ1-2; abundance: once; d_gene: -; CDR3aa: CASSFRVTAYARYGYTF; CDR3nt: TGTGCCAGCAGCTTTCGGGTTACAGCTTACGCCCGATATGGCTACACCTTC
v_gene: TRBV6-1; j_gene: TRBJ1-3; abundance: -; d_gene: -; CDR3aa: CASSEGFGRSGNTIYF; CDR3nt: TGTGCCAGCAGTGAAGGGTTTGGGCGCTCTGGAAACACCATATATTTT
v_gene: TRBV27; j_gene: TRBJ2-1; abundance: -; d_gene: -; CDR3aa: CASRTKRESYNEQFF; CDR3nt: TGTGCCAGCAGGACAAAGCGCGAATCCTACAATGAGCAGTTCTTC
v_gene: TRBV2; j_gene: TRBJ1-5; abundance: -; d_gene: TRBD1; CDR3aa: CASIYDRGFDQPQHF; CDR3nt: TGTGCCAGCATCTACGACAGGGGGTTTGATCAGCCCCAGCATTTT
v_gene: TRBV27; j_gene: TRBJ2-7; abundance: once; d_gene: -; CDR3aa: CASSINRDSYEQYF; CDR3nt: TGTGCCAGCAGTATCAACAGGGACTCCTACGAGCAGTACTTC
v_gene: TRBV19; j_gene: TRBJ1-5; abundance: -; d_gene: -; CDR3aa: CASSISRGGNQPQHF; CDR3nt: TGTGCCAGTAGTATCTCACGGGGGGGCAATCAGCCCCAGCATTTT
v_gene: TRBV7-9; j_gene: TRBJ2-7; abundance: -; d_gene: -; CDR3aa: CASSLVRGVHEQYF; CDR3nt: TGTGCCAGCAGCTTAGTCAGGGGTGTTCACGAGCAGTACTTC
v_gene: TRBV27; j_gene: TRBJ1-1; abundance: -; d_gene: -; CDR3aa: CASSRTGRTGAFF; CDR3nt: TGTGCCAGCAGTCGAACAGGTCGAACTGGGGCTTTCTTT
v_gene: TRBV7-2; j_gene: TRBJ2-7; abundance: -; d_gene: -; CDR3aa: CASSLQQGYEQYF; CDR3nt: TGTGCCAGCAGCCTACAACAGGGATACGAGCAGTACTTC
v_gene: TRBV7-9; j_gene: TRBJ2-1; abundance: -; d_gene: -; CDR3aa: CASSVWGDNEQFF; CDR3nt: TGTGCCAGCAGCGTTTGGGGAGACAATGAGCAGTTCTTC
v_gene: TRBV6-5; j_gene: TRBJ1-4; abundance: -; d_gene: TRBD1; CDR3aa: CASSYGTGNEKLFF; CDR3nt: TGTGCCAGCAGTTACGGGACAGGGAATGAAAAACTGTTTTTT
v_gene: TRBV30; j_gene: TRBJ1-5; abundance: -; d_gene: TRBD1; CDR3aa: CAWSGVGQGGDQPQHF; CDR3nt: TGTGCCTGGAGTGGAGTAGGACAGGGGGGAGATCAGCCCCAGCATTTT
v_gene: TRBV18; j_gene: TRBJ2-4; abundance: -; d_gene: -; CDR3aa: CASSPGEAKNIQYF; CDR3nt: TGTGCCAGCTCACCGGGGGAAGCCAAAAACATTCAGTACTTC
v_gene: TRBV7-6; j_gene: TRBJ1-1; abundance: many; d_gene: -; CDR3aa: CASSLERNTEAFF; CDR3nt: TGTGCCAGCAGCTTGGAGAGGAACACTGAAGCTTTCTTT
v_gene: TRBV30; j_gene: TRBJ1-2; abundance: -; d_gene: -; CDR3aa: CAWSVKTATNYGYTF; CDR3nt: TGTGCCTGGAGTGTAAAAACCGCTACTAACTATGGCTACACCTTC
v_gene: TRBV5-1; j_gene: TRBJ2-7; abundance: -; d_gene: -; CDR3aa: CASSLEGASIYEQYF; CDR3nt: TGCGCCAGCAGCTTGGAAGGGGCGTCAATCTACGAGCAGTACTTC
v_gene: TRBV28; j_gene: TRBJ2-7; abundance: -; d_gene: TRBD1; CDR3aa: CASRNRGYEQYF; CDR3nt: TGTGCCAGCAGAAACAGGGGCTACGAGCAGTACTTC
v_gene: TRBV19; j_gene: TRBJ2-7; abundance: once; d_gene: -; CDR3aa: CASSPGTFPYEQYF; CDR3nt: TGTGCCAGTAGCCCCGGGACATTCCCCTACGAGCAGTACTTC
v_gene: TRBV5-8; j_gene: TRBJ2-7; abundance: -; d_gene: -; CDR3aa: CASSLAPGVYEQYF; CDR3nt: TGTGCCAGCAGCTTGGCTCCGGGGGTCTACGAGCAGTACTTC
v_gene: TRBV9; j_gene: TRBJ1-1; abundance: few; d_gene: -; CDR3aa: CASSLRQVNTEAFF; CDR3nt: TGTGCCAGCAGTCTTCGGCAGGTGAACACTGAAGCTTTCTTT
v_gene: TRBV7-9; j_gene: TRBJ2-5; abundance: -; d_gene: -; CDR3aa: CASSPLTGRVQETQYF; CDR3nt: TGTGCCAGCAGCCCCCTGACAGGGAGGGTCCAAGAGACCCAGTACTTC
v_gene: TRBV5-1; j_gene: TRBJ2-5; abundance: -; d_gene: TRBD2; CDR3aa: CASSLVPLAGEETQYF; CDR3nt: TGCGCCAGCAGCTTGGTTCCCCTAGCGGGAGAAGAGACCCAGTACTTC
v_gene: TRBV6-1; j_gene: TRBJ2-5; abundance: -; d_gene: -; CDR3aa: CASSQVRQTQETQYF; CDR3nt: TGTGCCAGCAGTCAAGTTCGACAGACCCAAGAGACCCAGTACTTC
v_gene: TRBV7-9; j_gene: TRBJ2-5; abundance: -; d_gene: TRBD2; CDR3aa: CASSPGTSGGYEETQYF; CDR3nt: TGTGCCAGCAGCCCTGGGACTAGCGGGGGGTATGAAGAGACCCAGTACTTC
v_gene: TRBV14; j_gene: TRBJ2-5; abundance: -; d_gene: TRBD1; CDR3aa: CASSMGQGSWETQYF; CDR3nt: TGTGCCAGCAGTATGGGACAGGGAAGTTGGGAGACCCAGTACTTC
v_gene: TRBV7-3; j_gene: TRBJ2-1; abundance: -; d_gene: -; CDR3aa: CASSTQGWSYNEQFF; CDR3nt: TGTGCCAGCAGCACACAGGGTTGGTCCTACAATGAGCAGTTCTTC
v_gene: TRBV6-1; j_gene: TRBJ2-7; abundance: -; d_gene: -; CDR3aa: CASSRDRDYHYEQYF; CDR3nt: TGTGCCAGCAGTCGAGACCGAGACTATCACTACGAGCAGTACTTC